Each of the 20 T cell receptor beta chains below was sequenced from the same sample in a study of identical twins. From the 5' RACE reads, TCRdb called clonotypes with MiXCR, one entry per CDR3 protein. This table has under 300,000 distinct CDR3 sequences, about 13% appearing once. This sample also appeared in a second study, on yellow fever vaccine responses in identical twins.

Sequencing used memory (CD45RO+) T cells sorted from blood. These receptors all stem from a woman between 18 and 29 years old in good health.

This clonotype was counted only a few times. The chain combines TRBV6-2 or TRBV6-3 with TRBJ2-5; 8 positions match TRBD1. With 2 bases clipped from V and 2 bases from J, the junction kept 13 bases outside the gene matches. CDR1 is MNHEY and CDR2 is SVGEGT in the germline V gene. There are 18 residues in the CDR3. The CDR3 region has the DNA TGTGCCAGCAGTTACCCGAGCAGGGGGCGAGTTATTCAAGAGACCCAGTACTTC. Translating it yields CASSYPSRGRVIQETQYF.

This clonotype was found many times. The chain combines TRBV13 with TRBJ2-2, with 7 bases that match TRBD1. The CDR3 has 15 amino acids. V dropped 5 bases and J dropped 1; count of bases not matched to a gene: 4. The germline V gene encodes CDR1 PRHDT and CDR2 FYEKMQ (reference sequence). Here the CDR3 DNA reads TGTGCCAGCAGCACGGGACAGCTGAACACCGGGGAGCTGTTTTTT. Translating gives CASSTGQLNTGELFF.

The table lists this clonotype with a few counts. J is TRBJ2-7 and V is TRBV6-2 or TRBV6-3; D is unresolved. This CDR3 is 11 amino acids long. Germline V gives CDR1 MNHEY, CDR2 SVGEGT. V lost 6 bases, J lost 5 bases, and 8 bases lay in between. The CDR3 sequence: CASSQTHEQYF. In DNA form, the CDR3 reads TGTGCCAGCAGCCAGACCCACGAGCAGTACTTC.

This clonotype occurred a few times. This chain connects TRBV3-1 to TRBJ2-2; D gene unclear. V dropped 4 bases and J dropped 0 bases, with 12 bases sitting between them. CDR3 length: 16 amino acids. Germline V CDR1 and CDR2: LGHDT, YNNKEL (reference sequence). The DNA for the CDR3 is TGTGCCAGCAGCCCCCGACACACCGCGAACACCGGGGAGCTGTTTTTT. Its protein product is CASSPRHTANTGELFF.

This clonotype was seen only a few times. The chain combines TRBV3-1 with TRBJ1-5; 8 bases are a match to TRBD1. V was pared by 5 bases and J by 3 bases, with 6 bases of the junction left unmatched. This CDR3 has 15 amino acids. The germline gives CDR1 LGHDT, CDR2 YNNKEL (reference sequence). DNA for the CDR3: TGTGCCAGCAGCTCCACAGGGGGATACAATCAGCCCCAGCATTTT. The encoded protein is CASSSTGGYNQPQHF. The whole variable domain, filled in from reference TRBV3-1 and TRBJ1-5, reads DTAVSQTPKYLVTQMGNDKSIKCEQNLGHDTMYWYKQDSKKFLKIMFSYNNKELIINETVPNRFSPKSPDKAHLNLHINSLELGDSAVYFCASSSTGGYNQPQHFGDGTRLSIL.

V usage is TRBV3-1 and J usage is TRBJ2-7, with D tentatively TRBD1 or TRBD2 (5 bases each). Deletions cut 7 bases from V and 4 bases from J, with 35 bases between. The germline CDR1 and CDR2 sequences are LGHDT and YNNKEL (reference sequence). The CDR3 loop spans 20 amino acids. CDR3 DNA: TGTGCCAGCACCAAAGAGCGAGACAGCTCTACTACCCATCGGACTTACGAGCAGTACTTC. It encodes CASTKERDSSTTHRTYEQYF.

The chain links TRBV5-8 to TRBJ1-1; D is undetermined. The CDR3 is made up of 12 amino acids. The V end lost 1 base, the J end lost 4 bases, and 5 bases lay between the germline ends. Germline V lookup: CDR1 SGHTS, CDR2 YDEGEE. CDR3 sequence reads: CASSLSRTEAFF. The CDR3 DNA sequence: TGTGCCAGCAGCTTGAGTCGCACTGAAGCTTTCTTT.

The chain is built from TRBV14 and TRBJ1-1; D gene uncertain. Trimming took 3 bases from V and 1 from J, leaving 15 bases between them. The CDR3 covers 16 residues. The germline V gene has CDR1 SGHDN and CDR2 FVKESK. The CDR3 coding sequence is TGTGCCAGCAGCCAGGAGGGATTAATCGGGAACACTGAAGCTTTCTTT. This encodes CASSQEGLIGNTEAFF.

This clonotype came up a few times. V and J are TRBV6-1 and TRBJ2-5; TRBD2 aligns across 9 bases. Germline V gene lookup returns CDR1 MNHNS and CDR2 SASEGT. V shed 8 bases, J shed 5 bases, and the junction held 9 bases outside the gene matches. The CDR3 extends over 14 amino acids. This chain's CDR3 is CASGGRGGFETQYF. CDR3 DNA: TGTGCCAGCGGCGGGCGGGGGGGCTTTGAGACCCAGTACTTC.

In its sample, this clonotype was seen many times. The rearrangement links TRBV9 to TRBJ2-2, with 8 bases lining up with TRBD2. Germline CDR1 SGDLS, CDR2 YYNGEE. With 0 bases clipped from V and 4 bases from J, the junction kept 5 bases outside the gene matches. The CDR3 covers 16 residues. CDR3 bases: TGTGCCAGCAGCGTAGGAAGCGGGAGTTCCACCGGGGAGCTGTTTTTT. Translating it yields CASSVGSGSSTGELFF.

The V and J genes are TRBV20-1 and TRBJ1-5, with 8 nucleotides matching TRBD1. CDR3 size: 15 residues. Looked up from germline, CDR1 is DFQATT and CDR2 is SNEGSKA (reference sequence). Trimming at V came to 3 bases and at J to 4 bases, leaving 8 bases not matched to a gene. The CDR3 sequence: CSASYDQGANQPQHF. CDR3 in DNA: TGCAGTGCTAGTTACGATCAGGGGGCTAATCAGCCCCAGCATTTT.

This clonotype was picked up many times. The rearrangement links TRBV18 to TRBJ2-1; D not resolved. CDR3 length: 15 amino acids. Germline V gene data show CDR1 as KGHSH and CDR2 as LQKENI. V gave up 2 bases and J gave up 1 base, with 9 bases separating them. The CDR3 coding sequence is TGTGCCAGCTCACCATACCCCGGTTCCTACAATGAGCAGTTCTTC. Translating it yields CASSPYPGSYNEQFF. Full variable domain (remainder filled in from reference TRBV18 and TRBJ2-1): NAGVMQNPRHLVRRRGQEARLRCSPMKGHSHVYWYRQLPEEGLKFMVYLQKENIIDESGMPKERFSAEFPKEGPSILRIQQVVRGDSAAYFCASSPYPGSYNEQFFGPGTRLTVL.

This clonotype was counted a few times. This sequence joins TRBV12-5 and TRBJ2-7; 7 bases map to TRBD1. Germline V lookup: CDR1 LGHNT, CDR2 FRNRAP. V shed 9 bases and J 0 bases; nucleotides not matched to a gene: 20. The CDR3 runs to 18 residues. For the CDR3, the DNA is TGTGCTAGCGCACCAAACCTCAAGGACAGGTCACTCTCCTACGAGCAGTACTTC. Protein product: CASAPNLKDRSLSYEQYF. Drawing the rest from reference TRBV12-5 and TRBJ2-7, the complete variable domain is DARVTQTPRHKVTEMGQEVTMRCQPILGHNTVFWYRQTMMQGLELLAYFRNRAPLDDSGMPKDRFSAEMPDATLATLKIQPSEPRDSAVYFCASAPNLKDRSLSYEQYFGPGTRLTVT.

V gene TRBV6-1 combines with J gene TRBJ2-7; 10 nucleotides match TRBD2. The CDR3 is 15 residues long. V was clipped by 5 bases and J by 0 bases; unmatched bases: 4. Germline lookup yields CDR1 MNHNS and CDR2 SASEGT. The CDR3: CASSPLAGASYEQYF. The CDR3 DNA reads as TGTGCCAGCAGTCCCCTAGCGGGAGCCTCCTACGAGCAGTACTTC.

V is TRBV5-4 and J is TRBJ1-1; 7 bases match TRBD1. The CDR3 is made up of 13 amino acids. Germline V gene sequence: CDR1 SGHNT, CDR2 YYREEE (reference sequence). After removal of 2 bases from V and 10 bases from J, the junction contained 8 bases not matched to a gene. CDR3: CASSFSRTGIAFF. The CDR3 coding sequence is TGTGCCAGCAGCTTCAGCCGGACAGGAATAGCTTTCTTT.

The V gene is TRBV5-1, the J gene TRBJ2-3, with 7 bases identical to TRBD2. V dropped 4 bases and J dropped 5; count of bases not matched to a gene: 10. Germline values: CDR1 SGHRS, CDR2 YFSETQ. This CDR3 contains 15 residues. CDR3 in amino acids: CASSPGSRGKDTQYF. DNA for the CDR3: TGCGCCAGCAGCCCGGGTTCGCGGGGGAAAGATACGCAGTATTTT.

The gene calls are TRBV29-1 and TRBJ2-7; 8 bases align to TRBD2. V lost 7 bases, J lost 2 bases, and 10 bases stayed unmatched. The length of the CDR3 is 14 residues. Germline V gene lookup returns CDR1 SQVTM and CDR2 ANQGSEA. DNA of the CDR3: TGCAGCGCTACTCGCGGGGGGCCGCCCTACGAGCAGTACTTC. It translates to CSATRGGPPYEQYF.

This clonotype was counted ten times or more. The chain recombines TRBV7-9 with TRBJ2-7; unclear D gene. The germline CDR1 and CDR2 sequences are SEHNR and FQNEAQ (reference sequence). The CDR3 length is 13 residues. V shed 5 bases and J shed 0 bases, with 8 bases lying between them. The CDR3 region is CASSEALSYEQYF. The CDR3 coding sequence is TGTGCCAGCAGCGAGGCGCTCTCCTACGAGCAGTACTTC. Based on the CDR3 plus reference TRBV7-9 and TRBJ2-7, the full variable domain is DTGVSQNPRHKITKRGQNVTFRCDPISEHNRLYWYRQTLGQGPEFLTYFQNEAQLEKSRLLSDRFSAERPKGSFSTLEIQRTEQGDSAMYLCASSEALSYEQYFGPGTRLTVT.

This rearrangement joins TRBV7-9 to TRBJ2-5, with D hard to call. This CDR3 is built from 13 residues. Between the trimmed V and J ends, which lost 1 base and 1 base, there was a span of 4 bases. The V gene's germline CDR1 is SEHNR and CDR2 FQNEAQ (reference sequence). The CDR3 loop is CASSLVSQETQYF. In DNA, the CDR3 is TGTGCCAGCAGCTTAGTTTCCCAAGAGACCCAGTACTTC.

For the CDR3, the DNA is TGCGCCAGCAGCCAAGATGGGGGGGTCAAAAACATTCAGTACTTC. Residues: CASSQDGGVKNIQYF. This chain connects TRBV4-1 to TRBJ2-4; 7 nucleotides align to TRBD2. Trimming took 0 bases from V and 3 from J; bases not matched to a gene: 2. Germline V gene lookup returns CDR1 MGHRA and CDR2 YSYEKL. The CDR3 runs to 15 residues.